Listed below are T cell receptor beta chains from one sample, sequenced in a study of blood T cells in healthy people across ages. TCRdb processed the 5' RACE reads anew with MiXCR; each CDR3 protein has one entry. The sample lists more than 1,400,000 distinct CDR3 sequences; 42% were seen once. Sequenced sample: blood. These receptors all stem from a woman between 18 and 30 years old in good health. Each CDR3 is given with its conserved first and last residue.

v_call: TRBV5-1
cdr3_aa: CASSPAGGAVSAETQYF

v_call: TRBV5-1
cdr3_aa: CASSPSGRTPYNEQFF

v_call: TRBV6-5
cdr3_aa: CASSFGTLGGNEQFF

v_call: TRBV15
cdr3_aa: CATSRTAGGEADTQYF

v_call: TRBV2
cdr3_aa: CASTPGLAGEADTQYF

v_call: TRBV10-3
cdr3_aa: CAISGQGDTEAFF

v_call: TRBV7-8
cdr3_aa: CASSRLQGEQYF

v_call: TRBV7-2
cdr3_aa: CASSLAGGVTAFYGYTF

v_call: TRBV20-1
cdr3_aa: CSAIRPGTGGYTF

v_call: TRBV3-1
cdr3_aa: CASSRGRGSNSNQPQHF

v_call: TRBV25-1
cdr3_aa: CASTMGGTHTEAFF

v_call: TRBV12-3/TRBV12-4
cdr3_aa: CASRARGGSTDTQYF

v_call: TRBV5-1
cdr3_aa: CASSADTTSRTKNIQYF

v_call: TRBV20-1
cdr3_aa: CSASRGGSGEQYF

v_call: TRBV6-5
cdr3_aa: CASSEASGSYEQYF

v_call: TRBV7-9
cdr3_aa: CASSLNRDTSYEQYF

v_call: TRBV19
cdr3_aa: CASSRIRTSGAYEQYF

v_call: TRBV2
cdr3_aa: CASSERDPRSEQFF

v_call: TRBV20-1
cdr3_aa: CSARDWGLAGGNEQFF

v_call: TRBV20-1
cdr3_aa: CSARDQKLTVGTDTQYF

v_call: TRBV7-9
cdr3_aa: CASSLEEGRLLETQYF

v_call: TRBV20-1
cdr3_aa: CSALAGGARYGYTF

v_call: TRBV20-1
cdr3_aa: CSASRVLAGSYEQYF

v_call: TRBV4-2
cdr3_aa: CASSQDYRSYGYTF

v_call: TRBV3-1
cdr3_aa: CASSHPSRQGNNEQFF

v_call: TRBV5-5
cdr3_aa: CASSPGAGESVGRYF

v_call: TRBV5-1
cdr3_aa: CASSSGQGQLNTEAFF

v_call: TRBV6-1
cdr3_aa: CARRDDYGYTF

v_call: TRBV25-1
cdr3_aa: CASSGRWGEVYGYTF

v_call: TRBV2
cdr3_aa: CATNRPSDNEQFF

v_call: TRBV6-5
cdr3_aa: CASTLDSKGNQPQHF

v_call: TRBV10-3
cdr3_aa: CAITGPNTGELFF

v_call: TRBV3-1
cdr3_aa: CASSHKVPNEQFF

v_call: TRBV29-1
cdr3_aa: CSGAFSGRALGTGELFF

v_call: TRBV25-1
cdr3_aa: CASTKGKGDEKLFF

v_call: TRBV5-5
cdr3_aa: CASSLGQGRRNEQFF

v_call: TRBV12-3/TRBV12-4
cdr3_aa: CASSRSRDEQYF

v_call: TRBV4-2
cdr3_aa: CASSAPGTTGGGYTF

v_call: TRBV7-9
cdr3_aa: CASSLGGTGHGYTF

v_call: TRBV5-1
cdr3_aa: CASSPSRANTEAFF

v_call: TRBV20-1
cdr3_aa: CSASFQGSGYGYTF

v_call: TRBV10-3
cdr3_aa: CAISESGGVSKYEQYF

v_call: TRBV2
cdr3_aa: CVRFRAGGQGWYEQYF